This is a list of T cell receptor beta chains from one sample in a study of blood T cell repertoires in COVID-19. The protocol was immunoSEQ multiplex PCR, while the TCRdb copy is restricted to in-frame clones and leaves out a portion. The sample lists approximately 65,000 clones, about 88% seen once, with less than 5.5% in the top ten. The sequenced material came from peripheral blood. The origin of the receptors is a human donor in a cohort sampled during active COVID-19. Both conserved end residues are part of each CDR3. D genes are given only for firm matches. Not all rows give a size; the values are once, few, many and, for expanded clones, a class.

d_gene	abundance	v_gene	j_gene	CDR3nt	CDR3aa
.	.	TRBV6-1	TRBJ2-2	TGTGCCAGCAGTGAACCTTACTACACCGGGGAGCTGTTTTTT	CASSEPYYTGELFF
TRBD1	.	TRBV14	TRBJ2-3	TGTGCCAGCAGCCGACACCGGGACAGGGGGCCAGATACGCAGTATTTT	CASSRHRDRGPDTQYF
.	.	TRBV28	TRBJ1-4	TGTGCCAGCCGAGGGGGACCTAATGAAAAACTGTTTTTT	CASRGGPNEKLFF
.	few	TRBV18	TRBJ1-6	TGTGCCAGCTCAACAGGCGGCTCACCCCTCCACTTT	CASSTGGSPLHF
.	.	TRBV18	TRBJ2-3	TGTGCCAGCTCACTCTCAGATACGCAGTATTTT	CASSLSDTQYF
TRBD1	.	TRBV28	TRBJ2-2	TGTGCCAGCAGCCTACAGGGGGCCGGGGAGCTGTTTTTT	CASSLQGAGELFF
.	.	TRBV18	TRBJ2-5	TGTGCCAGCTCACCACCCCCACAAGAGACCCAGTACTTC	CASSPPPQETQYF
TRBD1	.	TRBV6-2/TRBV6-3	TRBJ1-5	TGTGCCAGCAGTTATGCCAGGGGGGACAATCAGCCCCAGCATTTT	CASSYARGDNQPQHF
.	.	TRBV6-5	TRBJ2-3	TGTGCCAGCAGCCAAATCTACAGAGATACGCAGTATTTT	CASSQIYRDTQYF
TRBD1	.	TRBV5-5	TRBJ1-5	TGTGCCAGCAGTACGCAGGGGGGCAATCAGCCCCAGCATTTT	CASSTQGGNQPQHF
.	.	TRBV15	TRBJ1-5	TGTGCCACCAGCAGAGCTCTGGGGAGCCTCGGAGGTCAGCCCCAGCATTTT	CATSRALGSLGGQPQHF
.	.	TRBV27	TRBJ2-3	TGTGCCAGCAGTTTAAGTCCGTACACGGATACGCAGTATTTT	CASSLSPYTDTQYF
.	.	TRBV3-1/TRBV3-2	TRBJ1-5	TGTGCCAGCAGCCAAGACAGGGCATACCAGCCCCAGCATTTT	CASSQDRAYQPQHF
TRBD2	once	TRBV7-3	TRBJ2-1	TGTGCCAGCAGCTTGGGTAGCGGGGGGGCTGGTGAGCAGTTCTTC	CASSLGSGGAGEQFF
.	.	TRBV10-3	TRBJ2-7	TGTGCCATCAGTGAGTCTTGGACAGTCTACGAGCAGTACTTC	CAISESWTVYEQYF
.	.	TRBV18	TRBJ2-3	TGTGCCAGCTCACCAGGAGGGGCGTCAGATACGCAGTATTTT	CASSPGGASDTQYF
TRBD1	.	TRBV7-9	TRBJ1-3	TGTGCCAGCAGGGGCACAGGGGCTGGAAACACCATATATTTT	CASRGTGAGNTIYF
.	.	TRBV7-9	TRBJ2-1	TGTGCCAGCAGCCACGCCCGTAACTTTAGGGGGGGAGAGCAGTTCTTC	CASSHARNFRGGEQFF
.	.	TRBV2	TRBJ1-1	TGTGCCAGCAGTTCGAACAGGGCGCCTAACACTGAAGCTTTCTTT	CASSSNRAPNTEAFF
.	.	TRBV4-1	TRBJ2-1	TGCGCCAGCAGCCAGCCTAGTGGGGGGTGGAATGAGCAGTTCTTC	CASSQPSGGWNEQFF
TRBD1	.	TRBV6-5	TRBJ1-1	TGTGCCAGCAGTTATTGGGACAGGGGGCGGCCTGAAGCTTTCTTT	CASSYWDRGRPEAFF
TRBD1	few	TRBV5-6	TRBJ1-6	TGTGCCAGCAGCTTGGTCGGAACAGGGGGCGATTCACCCCTCCACTTT	CASSLVGTGGDSPLHF
.	.	TRBV5-4	TRBJ2-6	TGTGCCAGCAGCTTTCCGTCTTCAGGGCCTGGGGCCAACGTCCTGACTTTC	CASSFPSSGPGANVLTF
.	.	TRBV6-5	TRBJ2-4	TGTGCCAGCTCTGAGTCCGAAAACATTCAGTACTTC	CASSESENIQYF